The subject of this entry is one TCR beta chain. Its antigen is as yet unknown. This specimen belongs to a study of T cell responses to AZD1222 COVID-19 vaccine. Study context: Whether given at about 4 or about 12 weeks, second doses were pooled. Notes on the study in general: Females made up more of the donors, who were largely white British, and clonal diversity may have come out too low. Two AZD1222 administrations were followed by greater Spike-specific TCR breadth and depth.

The protocol was immunoSEQ multiplex PCR, while the TCRdb copy is restricted to in-frame clones and leaves out a portion. The sample consists of approximately 180,000 clones, more than 80% of them appearing once. V lost 5 bases and J lost 7; bases outside the gene matches: 6. This CDR3 spans 14 amino acids. Germline V gives CDR1 SGHNT, CDR2 YENEEA. The source material was peripheral blood, sampled on day 0 of AZD1222 vaccination. The chain combines TRBV11-3 with TRBJ2-2, with TRBD1 matching over 8 bases. This TCR was recovered from an adult in good health. The CDR3 region has the DNA TGTGCCAGCAGCGGATACAGGGGGGACGGGGAGCTGTTTTTT. Translation: CASSGYRGDGELFF.